The clone carrying this T cell receptor beta chain was recorded once. Its cognate antigen is unknown. The sample originates from a study of Ad26.COV2.S vaccination and SARS-CoV-2 variants. The study's findings and limits: TCR breadth and depth analyses may have underestimated total T cell responses. Participants given vaccine showed non-spike TCR breadth similar to that of placebo recipients.

Trimming took off 1 base at V and 0 bases at J, with 8 bases between the two ends. This CDR3 is built from 15 residues. The germline V gene has CDR1 SGHTS and CDR2 YDEGEE. The repertoire was sequenced with immunoSEQ multiplex PCR; TCRdb's copy has only in-frame clones and lacks some. There are approximately 410,000 clones in the sample; 92% occur only once, and about 1.7% lies in the top ten. Treatment meaning: some 20 received Ad26.COV2.S at low or high dose, single or two shots; several received placebo; per-sample allocation not given. Samples came from day 63 after the first vaccine or placebo injection.

Sequenced here: peripheral blood, sampled in a trial of Ad26.COV2.S vaccine versus placebo. The origin of this receptor is a person aged 18 to 65 who received the Ad26.COV2.S COVID-19 vaccine or a placebo. The rearrangement joins TRBV5-8 to TRBJ2-1; D remains ambiguous. The CDR3, as DNA: TGTGCCAGCAGCTTGCGGCAGCGCTCCTACAATGAGCAGTTCTTC. This translates into CASSLRQRSYNEQFF.